This T cell receptor (beta chain) was found in a study of beta chain features in type 1 diabetes. The study's findings and limits: All four CD4+ subsets from Type 1 diabetes patients carried moderately but significantly shorter TCRB CDR3s.

The whole isolated RNA underwent reverse transcription, so sequencing captured expressed TCRB transcripts. Sequencing used immunoSEQ multiplex PCR; TCRdb keeps in-frame clones, though not all of them. The profile shows 250,000 to 300,000 clones, over 11% of them singletons. This clone was detected a few times. The antigen remains unidentified. The CDR3 contains 14 residues. Germline lookup yields CDR1 SGHRS and CDR2 YFSETQ. The V and J ends lost 4 bases and 0 bases respectively, with 10 bases between them. The sequencing input was naive CD4+ T cells from blood. The J gene is TRBJ1-2, the V gene TRBV5-1; the D gene is possibly TRBD1 (5 bases). The TCR originated in a man younger than 40 with type 1 diabetes. The CDR3 region has the DNA TGCGCCAGCAGCCCCGTGACAGCTAACTATGGCTACACCTTC. Its translation is CASSPVTANYGYTF.